Below, one T cell receptor (beta chain) is given with its context. The antigen is not known. These data come from a study of shared clonotypes between healthy human individuals. The wider study: The study enrolled a couple of women and three men aged 18 to 49. Study outcomes and limitations: Represented diversity (both genetic and exposure-history) was limited by the small number of donors.

CDR3 length equals 10 residues. V was shortened by 4 bases and J by 10 bases, with 8 bases between the two germline ends. In germline, CDR1 is SNHLY, CDR2 FYNNEI. At a deep level, the assay was run. Using ten immunoSEQ deep assay plates, investigators sequenced unsorted PBMC DNA. Profiling relied on immunoSEQ multiplex PCR, and the TCRdb table lists in-frame clones only, not all of them. The repertoire has roughly 450,000 clones, around 79% of them found once; the top ten carry 10% to 15%. The chain is built from TRBV2 and TRBJ2-7; D gene unclear. The specimen was PBMCs. This TCR derives from a woman aged 40 to 49 in good health. Some clones in this sample may be carry-over from other donors' samples. The CDR3 loop reads CASSAARQYF. CDR3 nucleotides: TGTGCCAGCAGTGCGGCCCGCCAGTACTTC.